These 4 T cell receptor beta chains were all obtained from the same sample, sequenced in a study of molecular identifiers for immune sequencing clone quantification. TCRdb processed the PCR reads anew with MiXCR; each CDR3 protein has one entry. The repertoire holds some 94,000 distinct CDR3 sequences, 20% to 30% seen once, with less than 0.85% in the top ten. The sample taken for sequencing was naive CD8+ T cells from blood, with Jurkat cell RNA spiked in. Documented subset: FACS-sorted CD8+CD4-CCR7+CD45RA+ naive T cells. Receptor source: a human donor in good health. Some libraries in this study had Jurkat cell RNA spiked in.

V and J are TRBV12-3 or TRBV12-4 and TRBJ1-1, with TRBD1 as a possible D gene (5 bases). V was pared by 4 bases and J by 7 bases, with 19 bases between. This CDR3 region has 15 residues. CDR3 loop: CASSSQDPSGGEAFF. The CDR3, as DNA: TGTGCCAGCAGTTCTCAAGACCCGAGCGGGGGTGAAGCTTTCTTT.

Many counts were recorded for this clonotype. One end of the junction varies from germline; a read error may be responsible. V and J are TRBV2 and TRBJ2-7, with 7 nucleotides matching TRBD2. The CDR3 length is 10 residues. Germline V gene data show CDR1 as SNHLY and CDR2 as FYNNEI. CDR3 in amino acids: CASSGGIYSF. CDR3 DNA: TGTGCCAGCAGCGGGGGGATTTATTCCTTC.

V and J are TRBV2 and TRBJ2-7, with 9 bases that match TRBD2. Per germline, CDR1 SNHLY and CDR2 FYNNEI. The CDR3 length is 14 residues. The J segment lost 6 bases and the V segment lost 6 bases, leaving 9 bases of the junction unmatched. In DNA, the CDR3 is TGTGCCAGCAGATCGCCGGGACTAGCCCTCGAGCAGTACTTC. This encodes CASRSPGLALEQYF.

With respect to this clonotype: It may be a read error: a sequence one base away is much more abundant. Lacking the conserved final phenylalanine or tryptophan, this CDR3 likely reflects a read error. The chain recombines TRBV4-1 with TRBJ2-7; 11 bases match TRBD1. V was clipped by 4 bases and J by 3 bases; unmatched bases: 5. The germline gives CDR1 MGHRA, CDR2 YSYEKL. This CDR3 is built from 15 residues. The CDR3 reads CASSLRTGGRYEQYL. DNA of the CDR3: TGCGCCAGCAGCCTCCGGACAGGGGGCCGCTACGAGCAGTACTTA.